Listed below are T cell receptor beta chains from one sample, sequenced in a study of Ad26.COV2.S vaccination and SARS-CoV-2 variants. Here immunoSEQ multiplex PCR was the method, and the copy in TCRdb shows in-frame clones only, minus some. The table lists roughly 270,000 clones, 87% of them singletons. The source was peripheral blood, collected in a trial of Ad26.COV2.S vaccine versus placebo. The source is a person between 18 and 65 years old who received the Ad26.COV2.S COVID-19 vaccine or a placebo. Each CDR3 is given with its conserved first and last residue. D genes are given only for firm matches. Rows may omit the clone size; those that give it use once, few, many or a size class.

v_gene	d_gene	j_gene	abundance	CDR3aa	CDR3nt
TRBV2	TRBD2	TRBJ2-2	NA	CASSEPSGNTGELFF	TGTGCCAGCAGTGAACCTAGCGGGAACACCGGGGAGCTGTTTTTT
TRBV4-1	NA	TRBJ2-2	NA	CASSPLGITGELFF	TGCGCCAGCAGCCCCCTGGGTATCACCGGGGAGCTGTTTTTT
TRBV3-1/TRBV3-2	TRBD2	TRBJ2-1	NA	CASSQRGLAGNNEQFF	TGTGCCAGCAGCCAAAGGGGACTAGCGGGAAATAATGAGCAGTTCTTC
TRBV18	NA	TRBJ1-5	NA	CASSPQGGAQHF	TGTGCCAGCTCACCACAGGGGGGAGCCCAGCATTTT
TRBV14	TRBD1	TRBJ1-2	NA	CASSLQGANYGYTF	TGTGCCAGCAGCTTACAGGGGGCCAACTATGGCTACACCTTC
TRBV5-4	TRBD2	TRBJ2-5	NA	CASSGTSGSQETQYF	TGTGCCAGCAGCGGGACTAGCGGGAGCCAAGAGACCCAGTACTTC
TRBV5-4	TRBD2	TRBJ2-3	once	CASSPIRAGEGNTQYF	TGTGCCAGCAGCCCCATTCGGGCGGGGGAGGGGAATACGCAGTATTTT
TRBV29-1	TRBD1	TRBJ2-1	NA	CSVGLTGGNEQFF	TGCAGCGTTGGGCTGACAGGGGGAAATGAGCAGTTCTTC
TRBV5-1	NA	TRBJ2-1	NA	CASSLLGQLYNEQFF	TGCGCCAGCAGCTTGTTGGGTCAACTATACAATGAGCAGTTCTTC
TRBV9	NA	TRBJ2-1	NA	CASSPGNEQFF	TGTGCCAGCAGCCCTGGGAATGAGCAGTTCTTC
TRBV10-3	NA	TRBJ1-5	NA	CAISDSNSNQPQHF	TGTGCCATCAGTGACAGTAATAGCAATCAGCCCCAGCATTTT
TRBV12-3/TRBV12-4	TRBD1	TRBJ1-1	NA	CASSLAGTVFF	TGTGCCAGCAGTTTGGCCGGGACAGTTTTCTTT
TRBV5-4	TRBD1	TRBJ2-7	NA	CASSLQGQSYEQYF	TGTGCCAGCAGCTTGCAGGGACAGTCCTACGAGCAGTACTTC
TRBV18	NA	TRBJ2-7	NA	CASAEGPYYEQYF	TGTGCCAGTGCAGAGGGGCCCTATTACGAGCAGTACTTC
TRBV12-3/TRBV12-4	NA	TRBJ1-2	NA	CASSRSYYGYTF	TGTGCCAGCAGCCGGAGCTACTATGGCTACACCTTC
TRBV6-5	TRBD2	TRBJ2-3	NA	CASSPRLAGSDTQYF	TGTGCCAGCAGTCCGAGACTAGCGGGTTCAGATACGCAGTATTTT
TRBV18	NA	TRBJ2-5	NA	CASSPAGARGTQYF	TGTGCCAGCTCACCAGCGGGGGCACGGGGGACCCAGTACTTC
TRBV5-1	NA	TRBJ1-2	NA	CASSPAGQDEGYTF	TGCGCCAGCAGCCCGGCTGGGCAGGACGAGGGCTACACCTTC
TRBV6-1	NA	TRBJ1-5	NA	CASSEVGGERQPQHF	TGTGCCAGCAGTGAAGTCGGGGGGGAGAGGCAGCCCCAGCATTTT
TRBV5-4	NA	TRBJ1-2	NA	CASSFDRTPGYTF	TGTGCCAGCAGCTTCGACAGGACTCCAGGCTACACCTTC
TRBV6-4	NA	TRBJ2-1	NA	CASSDSRGRDRILSYNEQFF	TGTGCCAGCAGTGACTCGCGGGGACGGGACCGAATCCTCTCCTACAATGAGCAGTTCTTC
TRBV30	NA	TRBJ2-7	NA	CAWRMGRGSYEQYF	TGTGCCTGGAGGATGGGCAGGGGCTCCTACGAGCAGTACTTC
TRBV7-8	TRBD1	TRBJ1-5	NA	CASSFGTGIGQPQHF	TGTGCCAGCAGCTTTGGGACAGGTATTGGTCAGCCCCAGCATTTT
TRBV18	NA	TRBJ1-1	once	CASSPLETEAFF	TGTGCCAGCTCACCGTTAGAGACTGAAGCTTTCTTT
TRBV27	TRBD1	TRBJ1-1	NA	CASRTGKNTEAFF	TGTGCCAGCAGGACAGGGAAGAACACTGAAGCTTTCTTT
TRBV5-1	NA	TRBJ2-3	NA	CASSLIVGADTQYF	TGCGCCAGCAGCTTAATAGTCGGCGCAGATACGCAGTATTTT
TRBV7-9	NA	TRBJ2-7	NA	CASSLDRVDEQYF	TGTGCCAGCAGCTTAGACAGGGTGGACGAGCAGTACTTC
TRBV7-2	TRBD1	TRBJ1-1	NA	CASSPGTGRGSTEAFF	TGTGCCAGCAGCCCCGGGACAGGACGAGGGTCCACTGAAGCTTTCTTT
TRBV6-6	NA	TRBJ1-2	NA	CASGQHNYGYTF	TGTGCCAGCGGACAGCACAACTATGGCTACACCTTC
TRBV6-5	NA	TRBJ1-2	NA	CASSYVLRTNNYGYTF	TGTGCCAGCAGTTACGTGTTAAGGACAAATAACTATGGCTACACCTTC
TRBV27	NA	TRBJ1-5	NA	CASSAGQGNQPQHF	TGTGCCAGCAGCGCAGGGCAGGGCAATCAGCCCCAGCATTTT
TRBV7-2	TRBD2	TRBJ2-7	NA	CASSLEAGVPYEQYF	TGTGCCAGCAGCTTAGAGGCGGGGGTGCCCTACGAGCAGTACTTC
TRBV6-5	NA	TRBJ2-7	NA	CASSYQEESYEQYF	TGTGCCAGCAGTTATCAGGAAGAATCCTACGAGCAGTACTTC
TRBV30	NA	TRBJ2-7	NA	CAWGGDSYEQYF	TGTGCCTGGGGCGGCGACAGCTACGAGCAGTACTTC
TRBV25-1	NA	TRBJ2-3	NA	CASMQTGTDTQYF	TGTGCCAGCATGCAAACAGGGACAGATACGCAGTATTTT
TRBV25-1	NA	TRBJ1-1	NA	CASSREGLTEAFF	TGTGCCAGCAGTCGGGAAGGACTCACTGAAGCTTTCTTT
TRBV27	NA	TRBJ1-5	NA	CASSSNIGRLSNQPQHF	TGTGCCAGCAGTTCCAATATCGGACGGCTTAGCAATCAGCCCCAGCATTTT
TRBV5-8	TRBD1	TRBJ1-3	NA	CASSHGTAGNTIYF	TGTGCCAGCAGCCACGGGACAGCGGGCAACACCATATATTTT
TRBV3-1/TRBV3-2	TRBD1	TRBJ2-7	NA	CASSQDIRGRIMYEQYF	TGTGCCAGCAGCCAAGATATAAGGGGGCGGATAATGTACGAGCAGTACTTC
TRBV10-3	NA	TRBJ1-1	NA	CAISAENTEAFF	TGTGCCATCAGTGCAGAGAACACTGAAGCTTTCTTT